This T cell receptor (beta chain) was captured in a study of T cell responses to AZD1222 COVID-19 vaccine. Study conclusions and caveats: Sampling captured repertoires only after the peak T cell response. Donors in the cohort were predominantly white British and more often female, and clonal diversity was possibly underestimated. Spike-spanning, vaccine-associated CD4 TCRs were dominant at 160-218 and 743-854. Receipt of two AZD1222 doses was followed by a rise in Spike-specific TCR breadth and depth.

This CDR3 contains 15 residues. With V trimmed by 5 bases and J by 4 bases, 5 bases remained unmatched. Germline CDR1 is SGHVS and CDR2 is FNYEAQ. Generated by immunoSEQ multiplex PCR, the TCRdb table keeps only in-frame clones and is missing some. The sample consists of more than 80,000 clones, roughly 90% of them appearing once. With respect to this clone: Its target is not known.

The material sequenced was peripheral blood, taken on day 0 of AZD1222 vaccination. This receptor was identified in an adult in good health. The chain employs TRBV7-6 and TRBJ2-3; 11 nucleotides agree with TRBD2. CDR3: CASSATSGSPDTQYF. CDR3 DNA: TGTGCCAGCAGCGCAACTAGCGGGAGCCCAGATACGCAGTATTTT.